Presented here are 3 T cell receptor beta chains from one specimen sequenced in a study of Tregs in tolerant kidney transplant recipients. The nonmyeloablative bone marrow transplants came from related graft donors, with transient mixed chimerism. Data came from immunoSEQ multiplex PCR; TCRdb stores just in-frame clones and leaves some out. The sample lists 74,000 or so clones, about 91% occurring once. The sample here was CD4+ T cells from blood (PBMCs), taken 24 months after the transplant. These receptor sequences come from a human patient who received a combined kidney and bone marrow transplant. A share of the T cells may be of graft donor origin.

V and J are TRBV21-1 and TRBJ1-2. TRBV21-1 is shown as a pseudogene. CDR3 size: 15 residues. CDR3: CASSKKAGRVEGYTF. For the CDR3, the DNA is TGTGCCAGCAGCAAAAAGGCGGGCCGGGTGGAAGGCTACACCTTC.

The V gene is TRBV9, the J gene TRBJ1-1; 8 nucleotides align to TRBD1. The germline V gene has CDR1 SGDLS and CDR2 YYNGEE. Losses at the gene ends were 4 bases for V and 0 bases for J; bases not matched to a gene: 5. The CDR3 length is 15 residues. The CDR3 bases are TGTGCCAGCAGCTCCAGACAGGGGATGAACACTGAAGCTTTCTTT. Its protein is CASSSRQGMNTEAFF.

As concerns this clone: Other DNA variants within this sample encode the same CDR3. This rearrangement joins TRBV5-4 to TRBJ2-3; 11 positions agree with TRBD2. Germline CDR1 is SGHNT and CDR2 is YYREEE (reference sequence). This CDR3 region has 16 residues. Trimming took 0 bases from V and 6 from J; bases not matched to a gene: 6. For the CDR3, the DNA is TGTGCCAGCAGCTTGGTACTAGCGGGGGCCGAGGATACGCAGTATTTT. This sequence encodes CASSLVLAGAEDTQYF.